Listed below are T cell receptor beta chains from one sample, sequenced in a study of T cell responses to AZD1222 COVID-19 vaccine. Clones were read by immunoSEQ multiplex PCR, and TCRdb kept only the in-frame ones, dropping some. In the table there are over 75,000 clones, around nine tenths of which are singletons. Specimen: peripheral blood, collected on day 0 of AZD1222 vaccination. These receptors all come from an adult in good health. Each CDR3 is given with its conserved first and last residue. The D gene is left open where the match is weak. Only part of the rows carry a size: once, few, many, or a class if the clone is expanded.

CDR3aa: CASSPGGGYGYTF
CDR3nt: TGTGCCAGCAGCCCTGGGGGCGGTTATGGCTACACCTTC
j_gene: TRBJ1-2
v_gene: TRBV5-6
abundance: .
d_gene: .

CDR3aa: CASSFGLGYTF
CDR3nt: TGTGCCAGCAGCTTCGGCCTTGGCTACACCTTC
j_gene: TRBJ1-2
v_gene: TRBV5-8
abundance: .
d_gene: .

CDR3aa: CASSLGTGLTSWSWQYF
CDR3nt: TGCGCCAGCAGCTTAGGGACTGGCTTGACTAGCTGGAGCTGGCAGTACTTC
j_gene: TRBJ2-7
v_gene: TRBV5-1
abundance: .
d_gene: TRBD2

CDR3aa: CASSRDRDGNEQFF
CDR3nt: TGTGCCAGTAGCCGGGACAGGGACGGGAATGAGCAGTTCTTC
j_gene: TRBJ2-1
v_gene: TRBV19
abundance: .
d_gene: TRBD1

CDR3aa: CASSPGTSSYEQYF
CDR3nt: TGTGCCAGCAGCCCCGGGACTAGCTCCTACGAGCAGTACTTC
j_gene: TRBJ2-7
v_gene: TRBV7-3
abundance: .
d_gene: TRBD2

CDR3aa: CASSPGTASGELFF
CDR3nt: TGCGCCAGCAGCCCTGGAACTGCAAGCGGGGAGCTGTTTTTT
j_gene: TRBJ2-2
v_gene: TRBV5-1
abundance: .
d_gene: .

CDR3aa: CASSTTGGRRYGYTF
CDR3nt: TGTGCCAGCAGCACGACAGGGGGAAGGCGCTATGGCTACACCTTC
j_gene: TRBJ1-2
v_gene: TRBV21-1
abundance: .
d_gene: .

CDR3aa: CASSYEGFNEQFF
CDR3nt: TGCGCCAGCAGCTATGAGGGGTTCAATGAGCAGTTCTTC
j_gene: TRBJ2-1
v_gene: TRBV5-1
abundance: once
d_gene: .

CDR3aa: CASRIGSAPYEQYF
CDR3nt: TGTGCCAGCAGGATAGGGTCAGCCCCCTACGAGCAGTACTTC
j_gene: TRBJ2-7
v_gene: TRBV27
abundance: .
d_gene: .

CDR3aa: CASRHRDTSTDTQYF
CDR3nt: TGTGCCAGTAGGCACCGGGATACTAGCACAGATACGCAGTATTTT
j_gene: TRBJ2-3
v_gene: TRBV19
abundance: .
d_gene: .

CDR3aa: CASRSPRGRNTEAFF
CDR3nt: TGTGCCAGCAGATCACCCAGGGGGAGGAACACTGAAGCTTTCTTT
j_gene: TRBJ1-1
v_gene: TRBV7-9
abundance: .
d_gene: TRBD1

CDR3aa: CASSLGVDPDTQYF
CDR3nt: TGCGCCAGCAGCTTGGGGGTAGATCCAGATACGCAGTATTTT
j_gene: TRBJ2-3
v_gene: TRBV5-1
abundance: .
d_gene: .

CDR3aa: CASSLRANLSPLHF
CDR3nt: TGTGCCAGCAGTTTGAGGGCCAATTTATCACCCCTCCACTTT
j_gene: TRBJ1-6
v_gene: TRBV27
abundance: .
d_gene: .

CDR3aa: CAISGAPSDEQYF
CDR3nt: TGTGCCATCAGTGGGGCCCCTAGCGACGAGCAGTACTTC
j_gene: TRBJ2-7
v_gene: TRBV10-3
abundance: .
d_gene: .

CDR3aa: CATSKYRDIYEQYF
CDR3nt: TGTGCCACCAGCAAATACCGGGACATCTACGAGCAGTACTTC
j_gene: TRBJ2-7
v_gene: TRBV15
abundance: once
d_gene: .

CDR3aa: CASSSPSPVTNREAFF
CDR3nt: TGTGCCAGCAGTTCCCCAAGCCCCGTAACAAACAGGGAAGCTTTCTTT
j_gene: TRBJ1-1
v_gene: TRBV28
abundance: .
d_gene: .

CDR3aa: CASSLGETGRNQPQHF
CDR3nt: TGTGCCAGCAGCTTAGGGGAGACAGGGCGCAATCAGCCCCAGCATTTT
j_gene: TRBJ1-5
v_gene: TRBV7-8
abundance: .
d_gene: TRBD1

CDR3aa: CASSVGVTEAFF
CDR3nt: TGTGCCAGCTCCGTGGGTGTCACTGAAGCTTTCTTT
j_gene: TRBJ1-1
v_gene: TRBV18
abundance: .
d_gene: .

CDR3aa: CASSSTGTLRETQYF
CDR3nt: TGTGCCAGCAGCTCGACCGGGACTCTGAGGGAGACCCAGTACTTC
j_gene: TRBJ2-5
v_gene: TRBV7-9
abundance: .
d_gene: .

CDR3aa: CGAATNEKLFF
CDR3nt: TGTGGGGCTGCAACTAATGAAAAACTGTTTTTT
j_gene: TRBJ1-4
v_gene: TRBV28
abundance: .
d_gene: .

CDR3aa: CASSLDGTQSGYTF
CDR3nt: TGTGCCAGCAGCTTAGACGGGACACAATCTGGCTACACCTTC
j_gene: TRBJ1-2
v_gene: TRBV7-8
abundance: once
d_gene: .

CDR3aa: CASSLGRRLAGSYEQYF
CDR3nt: TGTGCCAGCAGCTTAGGTCGAAGACTAGCGGGGTCCTACGAGCAGTACTTC
j_gene: TRBJ2-7
v_gene: TRBV11-2
abundance: .
d_gene: TRBD2

CDR3aa: CASSQVQGDDEQFF
CDR3nt: TGTGCCAGCAGCCAAGTGCAGGGGGACGATGAGCAGTTCTTC
j_gene: TRBJ2-1
v_gene: TRBV14
abundance: .
d_gene: TRBD1

CDR3aa: CASSQDGAVGGETQYF
CDR3nt: TGTGCCAGCAGCCAAGATGGAGCGGTGGGGGGGGAGACCCAGTACTTC
j_gene: TRBJ2-5
v_gene: TRBV4-2
abundance: .
d_gene: TRBD2

CDR3aa: CASSPWGEQFF
CDR3nt: TGTGCCAGCAGCCCTTGGGGTGAGCAGTTCTTC
j_gene: TRBJ2-1
v_gene: TRBV7-9
abundance: .
d_gene: .

CDR3aa: CASTNLGTGRSYEQYF
CDR3nt: TGTGCCAGCACCAACCTAGGGACAGGGCGCTCCTACGAGCAGTACTTC
j_gene: TRBJ2-7
v_gene: TRBV28
abundance: .
d_gene: TRBD1

CDR3aa: CSVGDKPYEQYF
CDR3nt: TGCAGCGTCGGGGACAAACCCTACGAGCAGTACTTC
j_gene: TRBJ2-7
v_gene: TRBV29-1
abundance: .
d_gene: .

CDR3aa: CASSPNPSSYNEQFF
CDR3nt: TGTGCCAGCTCACCAAACCCGAGCTCCTACAATGAGCAGTTCTTC
j_gene: TRBJ2-1
v_gene: TRBV18
abundance: .
d_gene: .

CDR3aa: CASSLNRVQPQHF
CDR3nt: TGTGCCAGCAGTCTCAACAGGGTCCAGCCCCAGCATTTT
j_gene: TRBJ1-5
v_gene: TRBV27
abundance: .
d_gene: .

CDR3aa: CASSSELANEQFF
CDR3nt: TGTGCCAGCAGCTCTGAACTAGCGAATGAGCAGTTCTTC
j_gene: TRBJ2-1
v_gene: TRBV5-6
abundance: once
d_gene: TRBD2

CDR3aa: CASSYFGTGFLEAFF
CDR3nt: TGTGCCAGCAGTTACTTTGGGACAGGGTTCTTGGAAGCTTTCTTT
j_gene: TRBJ1-1
v_gene: TRBV6-5
abundance: .
d_gene: TRBD1

CDR3aa: CASSINGQDYGYTF
CDR3nt: TGTGCCAGCAGTATAAATGGACAGGACTATGGCTACACCTTC
j_gene: TRBJ1-2
v_gene: TRBV27
abundance: .
d_gene: TRBD1

CDR3aa: CASSQGQRQYEQYF
CDR3nt: TGTGCCAGCAGCCAAGGCCAGCGACAATACGAGCAGTACTTC
j_gene: TRBJ2-7
v_gene: TRBV28
abundance: .
d_gene: .

CDR3aa: CASSADGRNYGYTF
CDR3nt: TGTGCCAGCAGCGCGGACGGGAGAAACTATGGCTACACCTTC
j_gene: TRBJ1-2
v_gene: TRBV9
abundance: .
d_gene: .

CDR3aa: CASSLGDGQPQHF
CDR3nt: TGTGCCAGCAGTTTAGGAGACGGACAGCCCCAGCATTTT
j_gene: TRBJ1-5
v_gene: TRBV12-3/TRBV12-4
abundance: .
d_gene: .

CDR3aa: CASSPDRTTYEQYF
CDR3nt: TGCGCCAGCAGTCCGGACAGGACGACCTACGAGCAGTACTTC
j_gene: TRBJ2-7
v_gene: TRBV10-2
abundance: once
d_gene: TRBD1

CDR3aa: CASSHPTSGGRYNEQFF
CDR3nt: TGTGCCAGCAGCCACCCGACTAGCGGGGGCCGCTACAATGAGCAGTTCTTC
j_gene: TRBJ2-1
v_gene: TRBV7-6
abundance: once
d_gene: TRBD2

CDR3aa: CASSPSEGAQETQYF
CDR3nt: TGTGCCAGCAGCCCCTCTGAGGGCGCACAAGAGACCCAGTACTTC
j_gene: TRBJ2-5
v_gene: TRBV3-1/TRBV3-2
abundance: .
d_gene: .

CDR3aa: CATSDPKGIGAQMTDTQYF
CDR3nt: TGTGCCACCAGTGATCCCAAGGGGATCGGGGCACAAATGACAGATACGCAGTATTTT
j_gene: TRBJ2-3
v_gene: TRBV24-1
abundance: .
d_gene: .

CDR3aa: CASSFGQGFANSPLHF
CDR3nt: TGTGCCAGCAGCTTCGGACAGGGGTTCGCAAATTCACCCCTCCACTTT
j_gene: TRBJ1-6
v_gene: TRBV7-9
abundance: .
d_gene: TRBD1

CDR3aa: CASSLGNEQFF
CDR3nt: TGTGCCAGCAGCTTGGGGAATGAGCAGTTCTTC
j_gene: TRBJ2-1
v_gene: TRBV5-6
abundance: once
d_gene: .

CDR3aa: CASSSLRGGNYGYTF
CDR3nt: TGTGCCAGCAGTTCGTTGAGAGGGGGGAACTATGGCTACACCTTC
j_gene: TRBJ1-2
v_gene: TRBV5-6
abundance: .
d_gene: .

CDR3aa: CASSQESGTAMNTEAFF
CDR3nt: TGTGCCAGCAGCCAAGAAAGCGGGACAGCTATGAACACTGAAGCTTTCTTT
j_gene: TRBJ1-1
v_gene: TRBV4-2
abundance: .
d_gene: TRBD1

CDR3aa: CASSAQGDRSPLHF
CDR3nt: TGTGCCAGCAGTGCCCAGGGGGACCGATCACCCCTCCACTTT
j_gene: TRBJ1-6
v_gene: TRBV25-1
abundance: .
d_gene: TRBD1

CDR3aa: CSVAFPGHYEQYF
CDR3nt: TGCAGCGTTGCTTTCCCAGGGCACTACGAGCAGTACTTC
j_gene: TRBJ2-7
v_gene: TRBV29-1
abundance: .
d_gene: .

CDR3aa: CASSQDGRQGNTIYF
CDR3nt: TGCGCCAGCAGCCAAGATGGCCGCCAGGGAAACACCATATATTTT
j_gene: TRBJ1-3
v_gene: TRBV4-1
abundance: .
d_gene: .

CDR3aa: CSASRTGGSYPGELFF
CDR3nt: TGCAGTGCTAGTAGGACAGGGGGTTCGTACCCCGGGGAGCTGTTTTTT
j_gene: TRBJ2-2
v_gene: TRBV20-1
abundance: .
d_gene: TRBD1

CDR3aa: CASRAIEIVPEGPSNQPQHF
CDR3nt: TGTGCAAGTCGCGCCATAGAGATTGTGCCGGAGGGCCCTAGCAATCAGCCCCAGCATTTT
j_gene: TRBJ1-5
v_gene: TRBV12-2
abundance: .
d_gene: .

CDR3aa: CASSPSRENYGYTF
CDR3nt: TGTGCCAGCTCACCATCCAGGGAAAACTATGGCTACACCTTC
j_gene: TRBJ1-2
v_gene: TRBV18
abundance: .
d_gene: .

CDR3aa: CASSVAAGDPGNTIYF
CDR3nt: TGTGCCAGCAGCGTAGCAGCTGGAGACCCAGGAAACACCATATATTTT
j_gene: TRBJ1-3
v_gene: TRBV9
abundance: .
d_gene: .

CDR3aa: CASSQDGPSPLHF
CDR3nt: TGTGCCAGCAGCCAGGATGGGCCATCACCCCTCCACTTT
j_gene: TRBJ1-6
v_gene: TRBV7-2
abundance: .
d_gene: .

CDR3aa: CATSDLGQGEADTQYF
CDR3nt: TGTGCCACCAGTGATCTCGGACAGGGGGAGGCAGATACGCAGTATTTT
j_gene: TRBJ2-3
v_gene: TRBV24-1
abundance: .
d_gene: TRBD1

CDR3aa: CASSAPGAGAYEQYF
CDR3nt: TGTGCCAGCAGCGCTCCGGGGGCAGGGGCCTACGAGCAGTACTTC
j_gene: TRBJ2-7
v_gene: TRBV9
abundance: .
d_gene: .

CDR3aa: CASSTGVEAERGYTF
CDR3nt: TGTGCCAGCAGCACCGGGGTCGAGGCCGAGCGAGGCTACACCTTC
j_gene: TRBJ1-2
v_gene: TRBV13
abundance: once
d_gene: .